This TCR beta chain was obtained from a study of neurological immune-mediated disorders. By 5'RACE with 10-nucleotide random UMIs, the cDNA was made. TCRdb reanalysed the 5' RACE reads using MiXCR and keeps one entry per CDR3 protein. The data show fewer than 35,000 distinct CDR3 sequences, approximately 3.2% seen once. This clonotype was seen at least ten times. V shed 5 bases and J shed 4 bases, with 30 bases lying between them. Germline-derived CDR1 and CDR2 are SGHTA and FQGNSA. This CDR3 comprises 19 residues. The source material was PBMCs. The chain has TRBV7-2 and TRBJ2-7; no reliable D call. This TCR was recovered from a woman aged 25 to 39 with multiple sclerosis. CDR3 DNA: TGTGCCAGCAGCCCCCGTCAGACCAGTCGTAATCTCCCCTTATACGAGCAGTACTTC. Its protein product is CASSPRQTSRNLPLYEQYF. Filled out from reference TRBV7-2 and TRBJ2-7, the complete variable domain reads GAGVSQSPSNKVTEKGKDVELRCDPISGHTALYWYRQSLGQGLEFLIYFQGNSAPDKSGLPSDRFSAERTGGSVSTLTIQRTQQEDSAVYLCASSPRQTSRNLPLYEQYFGPGTRLTVT.